This entry concerns a single TCR beta chain. The entry originates in a study of blood T cell repertoires in COVID-19. Study background: COVID-19 samples collected from the United States, Italy and Spain covered acute and convalescent phases.

The Seattle patients joined while their infection was active and were tracked longitudinally afterward. In the study's own analysis: Amplification with reference gene primers provided the estimates of nucleated cell counts. Profiled with immunoSEQ multiplex PCR; TCRdb holds only in-frame clones, not every one. V and J calls and clone size are as listed in that table; D and trimming were resolved from the DNA. Of around 250,000 clones listed, roughly 89% are singletons. CDR1 is ENHRY and CDR2 is SYGVKD in the germline V gene. The CDR3 loop spans 16 amino acids. After removal of 3 bases from V and 6 bases from J, the junction contained 9 bases not matched to a gene.

The clonotype comes from a woman in her sixties with COVID-19, enrolled during active disease. Material for sequencing was peripheral blood. This chain links TRBV10-3 with TRBJ2-3, with 10 bases lining up with TRBD1. The DNA of the CDR3 is TGTGCCATCAGTGACGTGACAGGGGGCGTCCGGGATACGCAGTATTTT. Its protein is CAISDVTGGVRDTQYF.